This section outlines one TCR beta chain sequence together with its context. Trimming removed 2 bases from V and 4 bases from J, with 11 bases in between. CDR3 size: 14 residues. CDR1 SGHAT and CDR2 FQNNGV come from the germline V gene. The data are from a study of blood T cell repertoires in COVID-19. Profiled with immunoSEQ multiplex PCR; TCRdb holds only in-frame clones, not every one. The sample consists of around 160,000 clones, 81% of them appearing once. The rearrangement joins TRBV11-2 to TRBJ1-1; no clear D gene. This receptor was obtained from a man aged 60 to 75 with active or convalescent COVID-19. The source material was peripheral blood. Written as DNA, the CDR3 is TGTGCCAGCAGCTTACAGGTGAAAGGCACTGAAGCTTTCTTT. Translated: CASSLQVKGTEAFF.